This note documents a single T cell receptor (beta chain) sequence. The CDR3 extends over 16 amino acids. V gave up 6 bases and J gave up 3 bases; unmatched junction bases: 10. Germline V gene lookup returns CDR1 SEHNR and CDR2 FQNEAQ (reference sequence). The data were taken from a study of blood T cell repertoires in COVID-19. Study information: PBMCs, B-cell-depleted T cells, or T cells were the source of the cDNA or gDNA that made up the material.

Profiling relied on immunoSEQ multiplex PCR, and the TCRdb table lists in-frame clones only, not all of them. This table has some 270,000 clones, 85% to 90% appearing once. Sequencing input: PBMCs or T cells enriched from blood (not recorded which). The sequence came from a woman aged 30 to 39 with acute COVID-19. The rearrangement uses TRBV7-9 and TRBJ2-1; 8 bases map to TRBD2. CDR3 protein: CASRQSGSLHYNEQFF. The DNA of the CDR3 is TGTGCCAGCAGACAGAGCGGGAGTCTACACTACAATGAGCAGTTCTTC. Supplemented by reference TRBV7-9 and TRBJ2-1, the full variable domain reads DTGVSQNPRHKITKRGQNVTFRCDPISEHNRLYWYRQTLGQGPEFLTYFQNEAQLEKSRLLSDRFSAERPKGSFSTLEIQRTEQGDSAMYLCASRQSGSLHYNEQFFGPGTRLTVL.